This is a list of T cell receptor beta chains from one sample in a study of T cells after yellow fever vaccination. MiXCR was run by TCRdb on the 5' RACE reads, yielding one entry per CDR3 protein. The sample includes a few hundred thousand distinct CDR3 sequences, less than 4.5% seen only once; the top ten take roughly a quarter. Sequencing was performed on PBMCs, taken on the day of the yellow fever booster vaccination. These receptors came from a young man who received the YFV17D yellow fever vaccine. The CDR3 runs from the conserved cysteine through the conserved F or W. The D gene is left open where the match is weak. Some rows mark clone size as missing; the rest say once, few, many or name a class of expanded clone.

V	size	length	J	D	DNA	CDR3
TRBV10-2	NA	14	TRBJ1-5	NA	TGCGCCAGCAGTGAGTCGGTCGGCGAACAGCCCCAGCATTTT	CASSESVGEQPQHF
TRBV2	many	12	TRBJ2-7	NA	TGTGCCAGCGGGTTGAGTCCAAGCGAGCAGTACTTC	CASGLSPSEQYF
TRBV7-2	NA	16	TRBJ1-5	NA	TGTGCCAGCAGCTTAGGAGTCCAGGGAGGCAATCAGCCCCAGCATTTT	CASSLGVQGGNQPQHF
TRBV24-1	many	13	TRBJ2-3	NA	TGTGCCACCCGCGGCGGGAACACAGATACGCAGTATTTT	CATRGGNTDTQYF
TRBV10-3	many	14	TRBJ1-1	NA	TGTGCCATCAGTGATTACATGGAAGGCACTGAAGCTTTCTTT	CAISDYMEGTEAFF
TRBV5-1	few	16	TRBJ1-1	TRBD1	TGCGCCAGCAGCCCTGACAGGGGGAACATGAACACTGAAGCTTTCTTT	CASSPDRGNMNTEAFF
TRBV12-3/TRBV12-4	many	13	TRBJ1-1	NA	TGTGCCAGCAGTTTACACTCGAACACTGAAGCTTTCTTT	CASSLHSNTEAFF
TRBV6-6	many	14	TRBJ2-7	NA	TGTGCCAGCAGTTACGACAGTCTCCTTAGCGAGCAGTACTTC	CASSYDSLLSEQYF
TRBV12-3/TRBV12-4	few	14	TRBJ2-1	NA	TGTGCCAGCAGTTTGCCGGGGGCCGTGAGTGAGCAGTTCTTC	CASSLPGAVSEQFF
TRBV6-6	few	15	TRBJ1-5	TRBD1	TGTGCCAGCAGACTAAGACAGGGGGCGGAGCAGCCCCAGCATTTT	CASRLRQGAEQPQHF